These 30 T cell receptor beta chains were sequenced from one sample in a study of blood T cell repertoires in COVID-19. The data were produced by immunoSEQ multiplex PCR, yet TCRdb's version contains in-frame clones alone and is incomplete. The sample consists of about 190,000 clones, approximately 90% of them appearing once. The source material was peripheral blood. The receptors here all came from a human donor in a cohort sampled during active COVID-19.

The V gene is TRBV7-2, the J gene TRBJ2-7; the match to TRBD1 covers 10 bases. Germline assignment: CDR1 SGHTA and CDR2 FQGNSA. The CDR3 length is 15 residues. The J segment lost 3 bases and the V segment lost 5 bases, leaving 7 bases of the junction unmatched. CDR3: CASSASGQGLYEQYF. The CDR3 nucleotides are TGTGCCAGCAGCGCGTCGGGACAGGGGCTCTACGAGCAGTACTTC. The full variable domain, completed using reference TRBV7-2 and TRBJ2-7, is GAGVSQSPSNKVTEKGKDVELRCDPISGHTALYWYRQSLGQGLEFLIYFQGNSAPDKSGLPSDRFSAERTGGSVSTLTIQRTQQEDSAVYLCASSASGQGLYEQYFGPGTRLTVT.

This chain joins TRBV4-1 and TRBJ1-2; 7 bases map to TRBD1. V shed 3 bases, J shed 5 bases, and the junction held 9 bases outside the gene matches. Germline V gene lookup returns CDR1 MGHRA and CDR2 YSYEKL. The length of the CDR3 is 15 residues. The CDR3 bases are TGCGCCAGCAGCCAGAGACAGGGCGGTCCTTATGGCTACACCTTC. Protein product: CASSQRQGGPYGYTF.

This rearrangement joins TRBV7-2 to TRBJ2-5, with D maybe TRBD1 (5 bases). The germline V gene has CDR1 SGHTA and CDR2 FQGNSA. The germline V and J ends were trimmed by 1 base and 5 bases, with 8 bases remaining between them. The CDR3 has 13 amino acids. The CDR3, as DNA: TGTGCCAGCAGCTTAGACAGGCTCGAGACCCAGTACTTC. It codes for CASSLDRLETQYF.

The gene calls are TRBV24-1 and TRBJ2-1, with D maybe TRBD2 (5 bases). Trimming left V 3 bases short and J 9 bases short, with 14 bases between. The CDR3 extends over 14 amino acids. Per germline, CDR1 KGHDR and CDR2 SFDVKD. The CDR3 sequence is CATSDPESGIEQFF. The DNA for the CDR3 is TGTGCCACCAGTGATCCCGAGTCGGGGATTGAGCAGTTCTTC.

J is TRBJ1-5 and V is TRBV10-3; tentatively, D is TRBD1 (6 bases). CDR1 is ENHRY and CDR2 is SYGVKD in the germline V gene. The CDR3 sequence is 12 residues long. The ends were cut back, 7 bases at V and 5 bases at J, with 9 bases in the middle. The CDR3 DNA is TGTGCCATCAAGGGGGTAGATCAGCCCCAGCATTTT. It encodes CAIKGVDQPQHF.

The chain employs TRBV5-1 and TRBJ2-7, with D tentatively TRBD2 (5 bases). The V end lost 6 bases, the J end lost 2 bases, and 18 bases lay between the germline ends. The germline V gene has CDR1 SGHRS and CDR2 YFSETQ. The CDR3 extends over 15 amino acids. As DNA, the CDR3 is TGCGCCAGCACCCCACTCAACGCGGGTCCCTACGAGCAGTACTTC. Translated, it gives CASTPLNAGPYEQYF.

The rearrangement links TRBV28 to TRBJ2-7, with no clear D. V was shortened by 8 bases and J by 4 bases, with 15 bases between the two germline ends. Germline V gene lookup returns CDR1 MDHEN and CDR2 SYDVKM. This CDR3 has 13 amino acids. In nucleotides, the CDR3 is TGTGCCAGCGCTCCTGCAGATCTTTACGAGCAGTACTTC. Its protein is CASAPADLYEQYF.

The chain has TRBV9 and TRBJ2-2; 10 bases agree with TRBD1. The CDR3 spans 16 residues. Per germline, CDR1 SGDLS and CDR2 YYNGEE. Trimming cost V 4 bases and J 6 bases; bases outside gene matches: 9. The CDR3 DNA follows: TGTGCCAGCAGCCCTGGACAGGGGGTGATATCCGGGGAGCTGTTTTTT. It translates to CASSPGQGVISGELFF.

This clone was seen just once. V is TRBV7-9 and J is TRBJ2-3; TRBD2 agrees at 9 bases. The CDR3 covers 15 residues. Germline lookup yields CDR1 SEHNR and CDR2 FQNEAQ (reference sequence). Germline trimming cut 6 bases from V and 4 bases from J; bases unmatched to any gene: 8. DNA of the CDR3: TGTGCCAGCAGACCGCTGGCGGGAGGGGCAGATACGCAGTATTTT. Translating it yields CASRPLAGGADTQYF.

V gene TRBV19 combines with J gene TRBJ1-1; D is unclear. Trimming took 4 bases from V and 2 from J, leaving 11 bases between them. The CDR3 covers 14 residues. Germline lookup yields CDR1 LNHDA and CDR2 SQIVND (reference sequence). DNA for the CDR3: TGTGCCAGTAGTAGGATCGACAAAAACACTGAAGCTTTCTTT. It encodes CASSRIDKNTEAFF.

The rearrangement uses TRBV4-3 and TRBJ1-5; the match to TRBD1 covers 9 bases. The J segment lost 2 bases and the V segment lost 4 bases, leaving 3 bases of the junction unmatched. Germline loops: CDR1 LGHNA, CDR2 YSLEER. The CDR3 runs 15 residues. The CDR3 loop reads CASSPRTGGNQPQHF. For the CDR3, the DNA is TGCGCCAGCAGCCCCCGGACAGGGGGCAATCAGCCCCAGCATTTT.

The chain uses TRBV7-9 and TRBJ2-1; 11 positions agree with TRBD1. The CDR3 extends over 16 amino acids. Germline CDR1 is SEHNR and CDR2 is FQNEAQ (reference sequence). The V and J ends lost 5 bases and 7 bases, in that order; junction bases with no gene match: 10. The CDR3 reads CASSRPSGTGGNEQFF. The CDR3 coding sequence is TGTGCCAGCAGCCGTCCCTCCGGGACAGGGGGGAATGAGCAGTTCTTC.

This sequence joins TRBV6-5 and TRBJ1-4; D may be TRBD1 (5 bases). Trimming pared 6 bases from V and 10 bases from J, leaving 21 bases between. Per germline, CDR1 MNHEY and CDR2 SVGAGI. The CDR3 totals 15 residues. CDR3 sequence: CASSLQSYGGGKLFF. The CDR3 bases are TGTGCCAGCAGCCTCCAAAGCTACGGGGGAGGAAAACTGTTTTTT.

The V and J genes are TRBV5-1 and TRBJ1-2; D call uncertain. This CDR3 is 14 amino acids long. The germline gives CDR1 SGHRS, CDR2 YFSETQ. V dropped 1 base and J dropped 6 bases, with 13 bases sitting between them. The CDR3 nucleotides read TGCGCCAGCAGCTTGAGTCGAACCTCGGATGGCTACACCTTC. This sequence encodes CASSLSRTSDGYTF.

The chain links TRBV7-9 to TRBJ1-1; TRBD1 matches at 7 bases. The V gene end was trimmed by 7 bases and the J gene end by 6 bases; junction bases not matched to a gene: 14. The CDR3 is made up of 15 amino acids. Germline V lookup: CDR1 SEHNR, CDR2 FQNEAQ (reference sequence). CDR3 nucleotide sequence: TGTGCCAGCAATAACCCGACAGGGACAACCCCTGAAGCTTTCTTT. Its protein is CASNNPTGTTPEAFF. Using reference TRBV7-9 and TRBJ1-1 for the parts outside the CDR3, the full variable domain is DTGVSQNPRHKITKRGQNVTFRCDPISEHNRLYWYRQTLGQGPEFLTYFQNEAQLEKSRLLSDRFSAERPKGSFSTLEIQRTEQGDSAMYLCASNNPTGTTPEAFFGQGTRLTVV.

The V call is TRBV3-1 (or the pseudogene TRBV3-2), the J call TRBJ2-2, with 7 bases identical to TRBD2. The germline gives CDR1 LGHDT, CDR2 YNNKEL (reference sequence). After removal of 1 base from V and 2 bases from J, the junction contained 7 bases not matched to a gene. The CDR3 runs 17 residues. The CDR3 DNA reads as TGTGCCAGCAGCCAAGTTTCAGCGGGGATAAACACCGGGGAGCTGTTTTTT. Residues: CASSQVSAGINTGELFF.

V is TRBV5-1 and J is TRBJ2-7, with TRBD1 identical over 9 bases. The germline CDR1 and CDR2 sequences are SGHRS and YFSETQ. Losses at the gene ends were 0 bases for V and 5 bases for J; bases not matched to a gene: 3. The CDR3 runs to 14 residues. The CDR3 sequence: CASSLGWTGDEQYF. The CDR3 coding sequence is TGCGCCAGCAGCTTGGGCTGGACAGGGGACGAGCAGTACTTC.

The chain has TRBV7-8 and TRBJ1-5; D gene uncertain. V lost 5 bases and J 1 base, leaving 15 bases between the germline ends. CDR1 and CDR2 (germline): SGHVS, FQNEAQ. The CDR3 is made up of 16 amino acids. For the CDR3, the DNA is TGTGCCAGCAGCATTGGCGGAGCGTCCAGCAATCAGCCCCAGCATTTT. Protein: CASSIGGASSNQPQHF.

As regards this clone: The sample carries other DNA sequences with the same CDR3. This chain joins TRBV19 and TRBJ2-7; no clear D. CDR1 is LNHDA and CDR2 is SQIVND in the germline V gene (reference sequence). V was shortened by 1 base and J by 3 bases, with 7 bases between the two germline ends. The CDR3 extends over 13 amino acids. The CDR3 sequence is CASSIGRNYEQYF. CDR3 DNA sequence: TGTGCCAGTAGTATAGGGCGGAACTACGAGCAGTACTTC. The full variable domain, its missing parts supplied by reference TRBV19 and TRBJ2-7, is DGGITQSPKYLFRKEGQNVTLSCEQNLNHDAMYWYRQDPGQGLRLIYYSQIVNDFQKGDIAEGYSVSREKKESFPLTVTSAQKNPTAFYLCASSIGRNYEQYFGPGTRLTVT.

This chain uses TRBV9 with TRBJ1-5; perhaps TRBD1 as D (6 bases). V gave up 4 bases and J gave up 2 bases, with 13 bases separating them. The CDR3 sequence is 15 residues long. Germline CDR1 is SGDLS and CDR2 is YYNGEE. CDR3 region: CASSPGGGRNQPQHF. The CDR3 bases are TGTGCCAGCAGCCCAGGCGGGGGGCGCAATCAGCCCCAGCATTTT.

This sequence joins TRBV7-2 and TRBJ2-7; 8 nucleotides line up with TRBD1. The V gene end was trimmed by 4 bases and the J gene end by 0 bases; junction bases not matched to a gene: 8. Germline CDR1 is SGHTA and CDR2 is FQGNSA. The CDR3 is 16 amino acids. The CDR3 loop reads CASSWPRTGHSYEQYF. The CDR3 DNA is TGTGCCAGCAGCTGGCCCAGGACAGGGCACTCCTACGAGCAGTACTTC.

V and J are TRBV9 and TRBJ2-3; TRBD2 matches at 9 bases. V lost 0 bases and J lost 5; bases outside the gene matches: 7. The CDR3 contains 16 residues. Germline-derived CDR1 and CDR2 are SGDLS and YYNGEE. The DNA of the CDR3 is TGTGCCAGCAGCGTAGGGATAGGACTAGCGATAGATACGCAGTATTTT. Residues: CASSVGIGLAIDTQYF.

V usage is TRBV5-1 and J usage is TRBJ2-1; 10 bases map to TRBD2. Germline CDR1 is SGHRS and CDR2 is YFSETQ. Germline trimming cut 3 bases from V and 6 bases from J; bases unmatched to any gene: 18. The CDR3 is 19 residues long. The CDR3 spells CASSSFGTGSGGDLNEQFF. The CDR3 region has the DNA TGCGCCAGCAGCTCCTTCGGGACGGGGAGCGGGGGGGACCTCAATGAGCAGTTCTTC.

This chain connects TRBV5-4 to TRBJ2-5; 12 nucleotides align to TRBD2. The V and J ends lost 4 bases and 1 base, in that order; junction bases with no gene match: 2. The CDR3 runs to 15 residues. Germline lookup yields CDR1 SGHNT and CDR2 YYREEE (reference sequence). The CDR3 DNA reads as TGTGCCAGCAGCGTGGGACTAGCGGGCCAAGAGACCCAGTACTTC. Its protein product is CASSVGLAGQETQYF.

The chain combines TRBV19 with TRBJ2-7; D perhaps matches TRBD1 (5 bases). Trimming pared 4 bases from V and 4 bases from J, leaving 8 bases between. Looked up from germline, CDR1 is LNHDA and CDR2 is SQIVND (reference sequence). This CDR3 contains 12 residues. DNA for the CDR3: TGTGCCAGTAGTAGGAGACAGTACGAGCAGTACTTC. Translation gives CASSRRQYEQYF.

The chain has TRBV7-2 and TRBJ2-5; 16 bases are a match to TRBD2. The V gene's germline CDR1 is SGHTA and CDR2 FQGNSA. The CDR3 covers 18 residues. Trimming cost V 5 bases and J 2 bases; bases outside gene matches: 8. CDR3 protein: CASSPAGLAGGWQETQYF. For the CDR3, the DNA is TGTGCCAGCAGCCCCGCGGGACTAGCGGGGGGGTGGCAAGAGACCCAGTACTTC.

V is TRBV30 and J is TRBJ1-4, with 7 bases lining up with TRBD1. Germline V gene sequence: CDR1 GTSNPN, CDR2 SVGIG (reference sequence). The CDR3 extends over 15 amino acids. J gave up 8 bases and V 3 bases, and 12 bases lay outside the gene matches. The CDR3 DNA sequence: TGTGCCTGGAGGCAGACAGGGCTGGGCCGAGAAAAACTGTTTTTT. Protein product: CAWRQTGLGREKLFF. The whole variable domain, remainder taken from reference TRBV30 and TRBJ1-4, is SQTIHQWPATLVQPVGSPLSLECTVEGTSNPNLYWYRQAAGRGLQLLFYSVGIGQISSEVPQNLSASRPQDRQFILSSKKLLLSDSGFYLCAWRQTGLGREKLFFGSGTQLSVL.

This clone showed up just a few times. V usage is TRBV4-3 and J usage is TRBJ2-2; D is undetermined. CDR1 LGHNA and CDR2 YSLEER come from the germline V gene. Trimming removed 5 bases from V and 7 bases from J, with 11 bases in between. The CDR3 spans 13 residues. The CDR3 sequence: CASSYRSGGELFF. The CDR3, as DNA: TGCGCCAGCAGCTACCGGTCCGGCGGGGAGCTGTTTTTT.

The chain is built from TRBV7-2 and TRBJ2-1; possible D gene TRBD2, 7 bases. V shed 5 bases and J shed 1 base, with 18 bases lying between them. From germline, CDR1 is SGHTA and CDR2 FQGNSA. The CDR3 spans 17 residues. The CDR3 DNA reads TGTGCCAGCAGCCCAAAGATAGGGGGGGGATCCTACAATGAGCAGTTCTTC. Translated: CASSPKIGGGSYNEQFF.

The chain uses TRBV10-3 and TRBJ2-6; 7 bases are a match to TRBD1. The germline V gene has CDR1 ENHRY and CDR2 SYGVKD. After removal of 11 bases from V and 0 bases from J, the junction contained 10 bases not matched to a gene. The CDR3 is made up of 16 amino acids. CDR3 DNA: TGTGCCTCGACAGGGAGTCTTTCCTCTGGGGCCAACGTCCTGACTTTC. It translates to CASTGSLSSGANVLTF.